The 17 T cell receptor beta chains listed next were all sequenced from one sample in a study of blood T cell repertoires in COVID-19. The assay was immunoSEQ multiplex PCR, and TCRdb's table has in-frame clones only and misses some. The table lists about 120,000 clones, 85% of them singletons. Sequencing was done on a sample of peripheral blood. Receptors originate from a man aged 55 to 70 with acute or convalescent COVID-19.

This chain uses TRBV5-1 with TRBJ1-5, with 9 nucleotides matching TRBD1. CDR3 length equals 15 residues. The V gene end was trimmed by 4 bases and the J gene end by 6 bases; junction bases not matched to a gene: 8. Per germline, CDR1 SGHRS and CDR2 YFSETQ. This chain's CDR3 is CASSREQGAGQPQHF. The CDR3 DNA reads TGCGCCAGCAGCCGAGAACAGGGGGCGGGTCAGCCCCAGCATTTT. The variable domain in full, with the rest retrieved from reference TRBV5-1 and TRBJ1-5, is KAGVTQTPRYLIKTRGQQVTLSCSPISGHRSVSWYQQTPGQGLQFLFEYFSETQRNKGNFPGRFSGRQFSNSRSEMNVSTLELGDSALYLCASSREQGAGQPQHFGDGTRLSIL.

The CDR3 sequence: CASSWGQSSYEQYF. In DNA, the CDR3 is TGTGCCAGCAGCTGGGGACAGAGCTCCTACGAGCAGTACTTC. The V and J genes are TRBV5-5 and TRBJ2-7; 7 bases map to TRBD1. Germline loops: CDR1 SGHKS, CDR2 YYEKEE (reference sequence). The J segment lost 0 bases and the V segment lost 3 bases, leaving 3 bases of the junction unmatched. The CDR3 totals 14 residues.

Points on this clone: This may come from a read error, since a much larger clone is one base off. The rearrangement joins TRBV7-2 to TRBJ1-6; 10 nucleotides agree with TRBD1. The length of the CDR3 is 14 residues. Germline lookup yields CDR1 SGHTA and CDR2 FQGNSA. The trim removed 5 bases at V and 8 bases at J, leaving 3 bases unmatched. The CDR3 DNA is TGTGCCAGCAGCCCCGGGACAGGGGATTCACCCCTCCACTTT. This sequence encodes CASSPGTGDSPLHF.

The gene calls are TRBV18 and TRBJ2-5; D might be TRBD2 (6 bases). Germline V lookup: CDR1 KGHSH, CDR2 LQKENI. This CDR3 contains 15 residues. Trimming removed 6 bases at V and 4 bases at J, with 18 bases between. CDR3 protein: CASSLVGGSGETQYF. CDR3 nucleotide sequence: TGTGCCAGCTCCTTAGTCGGGGGAAGCGGAGAGACCCAGTACTTC. Drawing the rest from reference TRBV18 and TRBJ2-5, the complete variable domain is NAGVMQNPRHLVRRRGQEARLRCSPMKGHSHVYWYRQLPEEGLKFMVYLQKENIIDESGMPKERFSAEFPKEGPSILRIQQVVRGDSAAYFCASSLVGGSGETQYFGPGTRLLVL.

The chain joins TRBV9 to TRBJ2-1; possible D gene TRBD2, 7 bases. CDR1 is SGDLS, CDR2 YYNGEE, per germline. Between the trimmed V and J ends, which lost 0 bases and 3 bases, there was a span of 13 bases. CDR3 length: 16 amino acids. This CDR3 is CASSVGWEGGYNEQFF. CDR3 nucleotide sequence: TGTGCCAGCAGCGTAGGATGGGAGGGGGGCTACAATGAGCAGTTCTTC.

V is TRBV5-1 and J is TRBJ2-3; TRBD1 aligns across 7 bases. The V gene end was trimmed by 3 bases and the J gene end by 2 bases; junction bases not matched to a gene: 3. The V gene's germline CDR1 is SGHRS and CDR2 YFSETQ. The CDR3 spans 14 residues. Here the CDR3 DNA reads TGCGCCAGCAGCTCGGGACAGAACACAGATACGCAGTATTTT. It is translated as CASSSGQNTDTQYF. Looking up the rest from reference TRBV5-1 and TRBJ2-3 gives the full variable domain: KAGVTQTPRYLIKTRGQQVTLSCSPISGHRSVSWYQQTPGQGLQFLFEYFSETQRNKGNFPGRFSGRQFSNSRSEMNVSTLELGDSALYLCASSSGQNTDTQYFGPGTRLTVL.

The chain is built from TRBV28 and TRBJ1-1; D gene uncertain. V was trimmed by 3 bases and J by 8 bases, leaving 7 bases between them. Germline CDR1 reads MDHEN; CDR2 reads SYDVKM. The CDR3 runs 11 residues. The CDR3 DNA reads TGTGCCAGCAGTTTGAGGTGGGAAGCTTTCTTT. This translates into CASSLRWEAFF.

V and J are TRBV7-2 and TRBJ2-6, with 10 bases fitting TRBD2. With 9 bases clipped from V and 0 bases from J, the junction kept 5 bases outside the gene matches. This CDR3 is built from 16 residues. Germline CDR1 SGHTA, CDR2 FQGNSA. The CDR3, as DNA: TGTGCCAGATCTAGCGGGAGCCTCTCTGGGGCCAACGTCCTGACTTTC. It codes for CARSSGSLSGANVLTF.

The chain combines TRBV6-5 with TRBJ1-1; 10 bases agree with TRBD1. Germline lookup yields CDR1 MNHEY and CDR2 SVGAGI. This CDR3 has 15 amino acids. The V and J ends lost 5 bases and 0 bases, in that order; junction bases with no gene match: 3. DNA for the CDR3: TGTGCCAGCAGTACTGGGACAGGGGTGAACACTGAAGCTTTCTTT. This sequence encodes CASSTGTGVNTEAFF.

The genes are TRBV19 and TRBJ2-2; TRBD1 matches 10 bases. The V gene end was trimmed by 5 bases and the J gene end by 5 bases; junction bases not matched to a gene: 5. The CDR3 runs to 15 residues. Germline lookup yields CDR1 LNHDA and CDR2 SQIVND (reference sequence). CDR3 sequence: CASSLGQGRTGELFF. The CDR3, as DNA: TGTGCCAGTAGTCTGGGACAGGGGAGGACCGGGGAGCTGTTTTTT.

This rearrangement joins TRBV27 to TRBJ1-2, with TRBD1 as a possible D gene (5 bases). Looked up from germline, CDR1 is MNHEY and CDR2 is SMNVEV (reference sequence). The germline V and J ends were trimmed by 3 bases and 1 base, with 6 bases remaining between them. CDR3 length: 13 residues. The CDR3 DNA is TGTGCCAGCAGTTTCAGGGTTAACTATGGCTACACCTTC. Protein sequence: CASSFRVNYGYTF.

V gene TRBV4-3 combines with J gene TRBJ2-2; 8 bases are shared with TRBD1. Germline CDR1 and CDR2: LGHNA and YSLEER. The CDR3 covers 17 residues. With V trimmed by 4 bases and J by 4 bases, 11 bases remained unmatched. The CDR3 coding sequence is TGCGCCAGCAGCCGAGGGACAGGCGTTTCGAGCACCGGGGAGCTGTTTTTT. It is translated as CASSRGTGVSSTGELFF.

The chain uses TRBV4-3 and TRBJ2-1; D is unresolved. V gave up 0 bases and J gave up 0 bases, with 6 bases separating them. Germline V CDR1 and CDR2: LGHNA, YSLEER. This CDR3 has 15 amino acids. The CDR3 region has the DNA TGCGCCAGCAGCCAAGACTACCACTCCTACAATGAGCAGTTCTTC. Its translation: CASSQDYHSYNEQFF.

The V call is TRBV15, the J call TRBJ1-3; D is perhaps TRBD1 (5 bases). Germline lookup yields CDR1 LNHNV and CDR2 YYDKDF (reference sequence). The CDR3 loop spans 14 amino acids. V shed 0 bases and J shed 4 bases, with 7 bases lying between them. CDR3 DNA sequence: TGTGCCACCAGCAGAGACCGGACAGGAAACACCATATATTTT. This encodes CATSRDRTGNTIYF.

The J gene is TRBJ1-1, the V gene TRBV9; D call uncertain. The CDR3 length is 13 residues. Germline-derived CDR1 and CDR2 are SGDLS and YYNGEE. V was clipped by 4 bases and J by 3 bases, with 10 bases between them. CDR3 in DNA: TGTGCCAGCAGCACTAGAACGGACACTGAAGCTTTCTTT. It yields the protein CASSTRTDTEAFF.

The rearrangement uses TRBV4-1 and TRBJ1-1; D is undetermined. Germline V gene lookup returns CDR1 MGHRA and CDR2 YSYEKL. CDR3 length: 14 amino acids. The V and J ends lost 2 bases and 3 bases respectively, with 10 bases between them. CDR3 DNA: TGCGCCAGCAGCCAAATGGGGAGGGACACTGAAGCTTTCTTT. Translating it yields CASSQMGRDTEAFF.

The chain combines TRBV2 with TRBJ2-2; D perhaps matches TRBD1 (6 bases). Trimming shortened V by 7 bases and J by 5 bases, and 17 bases separated the two germline ends. This CDR3 is 15 amino acids long. In germline, CDR1 is SNHLY, CDR2 FYNNEI. The CDR3 here is CASTEQGLGTGELFF. The CDR3 DNA sequence: TGTGCCAGCACCGAGCAGGGGTTGGGAACCGGGGAGCTGTTTTTT.